The rows below give T cell receptor beta chains drawn from one sample of a study of response to subunit inactivated influenza vaccine. MiXCR, applied by TCRdb to the RT-PCR reads, yields one record per CDR3 protein. The sample consists of roughly 790,000 distinct CDR3 sequences, 20% to 25% of them appearing once. Sequenced here: PBMCs from blood, sampled around 5 days after vaccination. These receptors came from a man in his fifties or sixties who received an inactivated influenza vaccine. Both conserved end residues are part of each CDR3. Each record gives: J gene, V gene, D gene, clone size, CDR3 protein, CDR3 DNA. A D gene is named only where the DNA matches it firmly. The size of a clone is reported for some rows only, either as once, few or many, or as a class for expanded clones.

j_gene: TRBJ1-1
v_gene: TRBV20-1
d_gene: -
abundance: few
CDR3aa: CSALPAGLNTEAFF
CDR3nt: TGCAGTGCCCTTCCGGCGGGCTTGAACACTGAAGCTTTCTTT

j_gene: TRBJ2-7
v_gene: TRBV4-3
d_gene: -
abundance: few
CDR3aa: CASSQDGIGQKDF
CDR3nt: TGCGCCAGCAGCCAAGATGGCATCGGGCAAAAGGACTTC

j_gene: TRBJ2-7
v_gene: TRBV5-1
d_gene: TRBD1
abundance: few
CDR3aa: CASSYPRQGAFDEQYF
CDR3nt: TGCGCCAGCAGCTATCCTCGGCAGGGGGCTTTCGACGAGCAGTACTTC

j_gene: TRBJ2-1
v_gene: TRBV9
d_gene: -
abundance: few
CDR3aa: CASSVAVQSEQFF
CDR3nt: TGTGCCAGCAGCGTAGCAGTTCAAAGCGAGCAGTTCTTC

j_gene: TRBJ1-3
v_gene: TRBV20-1
d_gene: -
abundance: few
CDR3aa: CSASTGLISGNTIYF
CDR3nt: TGCAGTGCTAGTACAGGGTTGATCTCTGGAAACACCATATATTTT

j_gene: TRBJ1-1
v_gene: TRBV7-2
d_gene: -
abundance: many
CDR3aa: CASSLHGGANTEAFF
CDR3nt: TGTGCCAGCAGCTTACACGGAGGGGCGAACACTGAAGCTTTCTTT

j_gene: TRBJ2-7
v_gene: TRBV20-1
d_gene: -
abundance: -
CDR3aa: CSAPAPNLAYEQYF
CDR3nt: TGCAGTGCGCCGGCACCAAACTTGGCCTACGAGCAGTACTTC

j_gene: TRBJ2-7
v_gene: TRBV6-2/TRBV6-3
d_gene: TRBD1
abundance: once
CDR3aa: CASRLDRGHEQYF
CDR3nt: TGTGCCAGCAGACTGGACAGGGGCCACGAGCAGTACTTC

j_gene: TRBJ2-7
v_gene: TRBV28
d_gene: -
abundance: few
CDR3aa: CASSSSGGLDSYEQYF
CDR3nt: TGTGCCAGCAGTTCCTCCGGCGGACTTGACTCCTACGAGCAGTACTTC

j_gene: TRBJ1-2
v_gene: TRBV29-1
d_gene: -
abundance: -
CDR3aa: CSVVTGDYGYTF
CDR3nt: TGCAGCGTTGTCACGGGTGACTATGGCTACACCTTC

j_gene: TRBJ1-2
v_gene: TRBV3-1
d_gene: TRBD1
abundance: -
CDR3aa: CASYGQAGGYTF
CDR3nt: TGTGCCAGTTACGGACAGGCCGGTGGCTACACCTTC

j_gene: TRBJ2-2
v_gene: TRBV5-1
d_gene: -
abundance: -
CDR3aa: CASSLGVVDTGELFF
CDR3nt: TGCGCCAGCAGCTTGGGGGTCGTCGACACCGGGGAGCTGTTTTTT

j_gene: TRBJ1-3
v_gene: TRBV29-1
d_gene: -
abundance: many
CDR3aa: CSVMQGTGNTIYF
CDR3nt: TGCAGCGTGATGCAGGGTACTGGAAACACCATATATTTT

j_gene: TRBJ2-1
v_gene: TRBV7-6
d_gene: TRBD2
abundance: few
CDR3aa: CASSPRLAASYNEQFF
CDR3nt: TGTGCCAGCAGCCCAAGACTAGCGGCTTCCTACAATGAGCAGTTCTTC

j_gene: TRBJ2-5
v_gene: TRBV20-1
d_gene: -
abundance: few
CDR3aa: CSAREGSGQETQYF
CDR3nt: TGCAGTGCTAGAGAGGGGTCCGGACAAGAGACCCAGTACTTC

j_gene: TRBJ2-1
v_gene: TRBV6-6
d_gene: -
abundance: few
CDR3aa: CASRALGEQFF
CDR3nt: TGTGCCAGCAGAGCCCTGGGAGAGCAGTTCTTC

j_gene: TRBJ2-2
v_gene: TRBV6-5
d_gene: -
abundance: -
CDR3aa: CASSFYGGAPGELFF
CDR3nt: TGTGCCAGCAGTTTTTACGGGGGCGCCCCCGGGGAGCTGTTTTTT

j_gene: TRBJ1-1
v_gene: TRBV20-1
d_gene: -
abundance: -
CDR3aa: CSARVSAGLNTEAFF
CDR3nt: TGCAGTGCTAGAGTGTCGGCAGGTCTGAACACTGAAGCTTTCTTT

j_gene: TRBJ2-1
v_gene: TRBV6-1
d_gene: -
abundance: -
CDR3aa: CASSVSSREQFF
CDR3nt: TGTGCCAGCAGTGTTTCCTCCCGCGAGCAGTTCTTC

j_gene: TRBJ1-5
v_gene: TRBV11-2
d_gene: -
abundance: few
CDR3aa: CASSVRTNQPQHF
CDR3nt: TGTGCCAGCAGCGTCCGGACAAATCAGCCCCAGCATTTT

j_gene: TRBJ2-7
v_gene: TRBV6-2/TRBV6-3
d_gene: TRBD2
abundance: -
CDR3aa: CASSSLEREQRYF
CDR3nt: TGTGCCAGCAGTTCCCTCGAGCGGGAGCAACGATACTTC

j_gene: TRBJ2-7
v_gene: TRBV5-1
d_gene: -
abundance: few
CDR3aa: CASQMRGSIGEQYF
CDR3nt: TGCGCCAGCCAGATGAGGGGTTCGATCGGCGAGCAGTACTTC

j_gene: TRBJ1-1
v_gene: TRBV30
d_gene: -
abundance: once
CDR3aa: CAWSEQGNTEAFF
CDR3nt: TGTGCCTGGAGCGAACAGGGGAACACTGAAGCTTTCTTT

j_gene: TRBJ1-5
v_gene: TRBV6-5
d_gene: -
abundance: -
CDR3aa: CASRDGNQPQHF
CDR3nt: TGTGCCAGTCGGGATGGCAATCAGCCCCAGCATTTT

j_gene: TRBJ2-2
v_gene: TRBV10-3
d_gene: -
abundance: -
CDR3aa: CAISEAWVQREDTGELFF
CDR3nt: TGTGCCATCAGTGAGGCTTGGGTGCAGAGGGAAGACACCGGGGAGCTGTTTTTT

j_gene: TRBJ2-1
v_gene: TRBV20-1
d_gene: TRBD2
abundance: few
CDR3aa: CSAFRALGGNEQFF
CDR3nt: TGCAGTGCTTTCAGGGCCTTGGGGGGGAATGAGCAGTTCTTC

j_gene: TRBJ1-1
v_gene: TRBV20-1
d_gene: -
abundance: many
CDR3aa: CSAREGGHTEAFF
CDR3nt: TGCAGTGCTAGAGAGGGTGGGCACACTGAAGCTTTCTTT

j_gene: TRBJ1-6
v_gene: TRBV27
d_gene: -
abundance: few
CDR3aa: CASSLGQGGGSPLHF
CDR3nt: TGTGCCAGCAGTTTAGGGCAGGGTGGAGGTTCACCCCTCCACTTT

j_gene: TRBJ2-3
v_gene: TRBV7-2
d_gene: -
abundance: few
CDR3aa: CASSQPKADTQYF
CDR3nt: TGTGCCAGCAGTCAACCGAAGGCGGATACGCAGTATTTT

j_gene: TRBJ2-7
v_gene: TRBV2
d_gene: TRBD1
abundance: many
CDR3aa: CASKTGQGVSYEQYF
CDR3nt: TGTGCCAGCAAAACCGGACAGGGAGTTTCCTACGAGCAGTACTTC

j_gene: TRBJ2-5
v_gene: TRBV11-2
d_gene: -
abundance: -
CDR3aa: CASSLVVPRQTQYF
CDR3nt: TGTGCCAGCAGCTTAGTGGTGCCGAGACAGACCCAGTACTTC

j_gene: TRBJ2-7
v_gene: TRBV7-2
d_gene: -
abundance: few
CDR3aa: CASSRDYLPYEQYF
CDR3nt: TGTGCCAGCAGCCGCGACTATTTACCCTACGAGCAGTACTTC

j_gene: TRBJ2-1
v_gene: TRBV7-9
d_gene: -
abundance: -
CDR3aa: CATPATGRYNEQFF
CDR3nt: TGTGCCACCCCCGCAACAGGGCGATACAATGAGCAGTTCTTC

j_gene: TRBJ2-1
v_gene: TRBV2
d_gene: -
abundance: -
CDR3aa: CASSERQLLSYNEQFF
CDR3nt: TGTGCCAGCAGTGAAAGGCAGTTACTCTCCTACAATGAGCAGTTCTTC

j_gene: TRBJ2-3
v_gene: TRBV9
d_gene: TRBD2
abundance: few
CDR3aa: CASSVVVSGGTDTQYF
CDR3nt: TGTGCCAGCAGCGTAGTTGTCAGCGGGGGCACAGATACGCAGTATTTT

j_gene: TRBJ1-1
v_gene: TRBV7-9
d_gene: TRBD1
abundance: -
CDR3aa: CASSLFPRDRATEAFF
CDR3nt: TGTGCCAGCAGCTTATTCCCTAGGGACAGGGCAACTGAAGCTTTCTTT

j_gene: TRBJ1-5
v_gene: TRBV7-9
d_gene: -
abundance: -
CDR3aa: CASSRDRYQPQHF
CDR3nt: TGTGCCAGCAGCAGAGACAGATATCAGCCCCAGCATTTT

j_gene: TRBJ1-5
v_gene: TRBV20-1
d_gene: -
abundance: few
CDR3aa: CSASPGRDQPQHF
CDR3nt: TGCAGTGCTAGCCCTGGGAGAGATCAGCCCCAGCATTTT

j_gene: TRBJ2-7
v_gene: TRBV4-3
d_gene: TRBD2
abundance: -
CDR3aa: CASSQELAGFSSYEQYF
CDR3nt: TGCGCCAGCAGCCAAGAACTAGCGGGGTTCAGCTCCTACGAGCAGTACTTC

j_gene: TRBJ1-2
v_gene: TRBV12-3/TRBV12-4
d_gene: -
abundance: -
CDR3aa: CASSLGITGTGYTF
CDR3nt: TGTGCCAGCAGTTTAGGGATAACAGGGACTGGCTACACCTTC

j_gene: TRBJ2-7
v_gene: TRBV20-1
d_gene: -
abundance: -
CDR3aa: CSLGTKSYEQYF
CDR3nt: TGCAGTCTCGGGACAAAGTCCTACGAGCAGTACTTC

j_gene: TRBJ2-4
v_gene: TRBV12-3/TRBV12-4
d_gene: -
abundance: -
CDR3aa: CASSLARGGNIQYF
CDR3nt: TGTGCCAGCAGTTTAGCCCGGGGTGGGAACATTCAGTACTTC

j_gene: TRBJ2-2
v_gene: TRBV7-9
d_gene: -
abundance: -
CDR3aa: CASSLVIRLADTGELFF
CDR3nt: TGTGCCAGCAGCTTAGTTATTCGCCTAGCAGATACCGGGGAGCTGTTTTTT

j_gene: TRBJ2-7
v_gene: TRBV6-2/TRBV6-3
d_gene: -
abundance: -
CDR3aa: CASRSQGTDYEQYF
CDR3nt: TGTGCCAGCAGATCCCAGGGAACAGACTACGAGCAGTACTTC

j_gene: TRBJ1-1
v_gene: TRBV20-1
d_gene: -
abundance: few
CDR3aa: CSVGRVNTEAFF
CDR3nt: TGCAGTGTCGGGCGGGTGAACACTGAAGCTTTCTTT

j_gene: TRBJ2-3
v_gene: TRBV9
d_gene: TRBD2
abundance: few
CDR3aa: CASSGLAGAMDTQYF
CDR3nt: TGTGCCAGCAGCGGGTTAGCGGGAGCGATGGATACGCAGTATTTT

j_gene: TRBJ1-2
v_gene: TRBV27
d_gene: -
abundance: -
CDR3aa: CASSLSEGFGYTF
CDR3nt: TGTGCCAGCAGTTTATCGGAGGGGTTCGGCTACACCTTC

j_gene: TRBJ2-7
v_gene: TRBV29-1
d_gene: TRBD2
abundance: -
CDR3aa: CSVSQVAGGGGPSSYEQYF
CDR3nt: TGCAGCGTTTCCCAGGTAGCGGGAGGAGGTGGTCCAAGCTCCTACGAGCAGTACTTC

j_gene: TRBJ2-1
v_gene: TRBV7-3
d_gene: -
abundance: many
CDR3aa: CASSLTAVNEQFF
CDR3nt: TGTGCCAGCAGCTTAACAGCCGTCAATGAGCAGTTCTTC

j_gene: TRBJ1-5
v_gene: TRBV9
d_gene: TRBD1
abundance: -
CDR3aa: CASSPGTGSEQPQHF
CDR3nt: TGTGCCAGCAGCCCAGGGACAGGGTCTGAGCAGCCCCAGCATTTT

j_gene: TRBJ1-4
v_gene: TRBV12-3/TRBV12-4
d_gene: TRBD1
abundance: few
CDR3aa: CASSLISRTGWNEKLFF
CDR3nt: TGTGCCAGCAGCCTTATTAGCCGGACAGGCTGGAATGAAAAACTGTTTTTT

j_gene: TRBJ2-7
v_gene: TRBV7-2
d_gene: -
abundance: -
CDR3aa: CASSLEHGPYEQYF
CDR3nt: TGTGCCAGCAGCCTTGAGCACGGGCCCTACGAGCAGTACTTC

j_gene: TRBJ2-5
v_gene: TRBV12-3/TRBV12-4
d_gene: TRBD2
abundance: -
CDR3aa: CASSLGTSGKTQETQYF
CDR3nt: TGTGCCAGCAGTTTAGGGACTAGCGGGAAGACACAAGAGACCCAGTACTTC

j_gene: TRBJ2-2
v_gene: TRBV29-1
d_gene: TRBD2
abundance: -
CDR3aa: CSVAGLRPGTGELFF
CDR3nt: TGCAGCGTAGCGGGACTCCGCCCGGGGACCGGGGAGCTGTTTTTT

j_gene: TRBJ1-1
v_gene: TRBV5-1
d_gene: TRBD1
abundance: few
CDR3aa: CASSLGTGWRSEAFF
CDR3nt: TGCGCCAGCAGCTTGGGGACAGGGTGGCGGAGTGAAGCTTTCTTT

j_gene: TRBJ2-7
v_gene: TRBV5-6
d_gene: -
abundance: -
CDR3aa: CASSSGFTISYEQYF
CDR3nt: TGTGCCAGCAGCTCCGGCTTTACTATCTCCTACGAGCAGTACTTC

j_gene: TRBJ1-3
v_gene: TRBV11-2
d_gene: -
abundance: few
CDR3aa: CASSLDKGPGNTIYF
CDR3nt: TGTGCCAGCAGCTTAGACAAGGGGCCTGGAAACACCATATATTTT